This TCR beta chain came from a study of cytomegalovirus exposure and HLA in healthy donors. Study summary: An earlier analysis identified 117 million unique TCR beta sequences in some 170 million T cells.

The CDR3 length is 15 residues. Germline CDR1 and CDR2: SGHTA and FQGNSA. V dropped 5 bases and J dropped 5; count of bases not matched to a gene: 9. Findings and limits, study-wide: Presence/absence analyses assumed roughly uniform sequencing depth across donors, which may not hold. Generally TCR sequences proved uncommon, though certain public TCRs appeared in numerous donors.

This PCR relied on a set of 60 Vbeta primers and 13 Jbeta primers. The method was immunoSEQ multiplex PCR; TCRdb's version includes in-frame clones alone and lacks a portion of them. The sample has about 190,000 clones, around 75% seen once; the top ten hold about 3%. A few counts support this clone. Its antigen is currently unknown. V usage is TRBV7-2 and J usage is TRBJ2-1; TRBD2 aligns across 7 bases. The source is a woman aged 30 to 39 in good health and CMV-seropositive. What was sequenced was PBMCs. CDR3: CASSREVSQDNEQFF. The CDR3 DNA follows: TGTGCCAGCAGCCGGGAGGTTTCCCAAGACAATGAGCAGTTCTTC.